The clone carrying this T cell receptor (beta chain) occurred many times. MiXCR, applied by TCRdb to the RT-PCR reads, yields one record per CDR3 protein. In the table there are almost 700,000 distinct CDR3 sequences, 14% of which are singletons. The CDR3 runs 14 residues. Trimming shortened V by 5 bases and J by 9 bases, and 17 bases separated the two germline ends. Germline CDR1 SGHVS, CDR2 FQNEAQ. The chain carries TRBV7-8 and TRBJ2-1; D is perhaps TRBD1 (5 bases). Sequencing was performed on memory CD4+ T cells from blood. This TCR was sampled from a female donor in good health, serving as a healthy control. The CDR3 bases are TGTGCCAGCAGCCCAAGGGGTCAGGTTGGTGAGCAGTTCTTC. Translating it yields CASSPRGQVGEQFF. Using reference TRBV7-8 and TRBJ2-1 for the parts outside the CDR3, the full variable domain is GAGVSQSPRYKVAKRGQDVALRCDPISGHVSLFWYQQALGQGPEFLTYFQNEAQLDKSGLPSDRFFAERPEGSVSTLKIQRTQQEDSAVYLCASSPRGQVGEQFFGPGTRLTVL.